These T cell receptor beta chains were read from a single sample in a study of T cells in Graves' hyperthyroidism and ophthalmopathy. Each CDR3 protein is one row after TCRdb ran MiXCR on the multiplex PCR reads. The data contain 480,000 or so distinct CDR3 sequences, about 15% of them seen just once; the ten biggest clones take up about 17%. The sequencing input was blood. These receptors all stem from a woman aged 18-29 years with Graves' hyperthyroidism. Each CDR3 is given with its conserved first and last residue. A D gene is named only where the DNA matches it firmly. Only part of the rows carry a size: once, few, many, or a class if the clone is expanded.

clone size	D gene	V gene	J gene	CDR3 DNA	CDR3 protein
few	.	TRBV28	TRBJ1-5	TGTGCCAGCAGTTATGGAGCCGGAAGTCAGCCCCAGCATTTT	CASSYGAGSQPQHF
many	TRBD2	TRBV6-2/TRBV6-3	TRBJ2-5	TGTGCCAGCAGTTACTCCGGACTAGCGGGCCTTAACCAAGAGACCCAGCACTTC	CASSYSGLAGLNQETQHF
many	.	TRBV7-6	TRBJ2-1	TGTGCCAGCAGCTTAACACTCCACAATGAGCAGTTCTTC	CASSLTLHNEQFF
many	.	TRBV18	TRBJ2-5	TGTGCCAGCTCAACCAACGACAGCCCTCAAGAGACCCAGTACTTC	CASSTNDSPQETQYF
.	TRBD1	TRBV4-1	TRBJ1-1	TGCGCCAGCAGCCAAGATGGGTTACAGGGGACTTTCTTT	CASSQDGLQGTFF
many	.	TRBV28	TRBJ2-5	TGTGCCAGCAGTCCCTCGTTGGGACCGCAAGAGACCCAGTACTTC	CASSPSLGPQETQYF
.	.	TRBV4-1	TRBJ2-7	TGCGCCAGCAGCCAATTCCCGCAGGGTAGAAATTACGAGCAGTACTTC	CASSQFPQGRNYEQYF
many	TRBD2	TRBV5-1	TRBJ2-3	TGCGCCAGCAGCTTGGCCGTGTGGACTAGCGGGCGAGATACGCAGTATTTT	CASSLAVWTSGRDTQYF
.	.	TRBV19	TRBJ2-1	TGTGCCAGTACACCTAGCACCTCCTACAATGAGCAGTTCTTC	CASTPSTSYNEQFF
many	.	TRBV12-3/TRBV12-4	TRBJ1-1	TGTGCCAGCAGACAGGGTGTGACTGAAGCTTTCTTT	CASRQGVTEAFF
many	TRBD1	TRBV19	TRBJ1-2	TGTGCCAGTAGTTTAACGCCATACCGGGACAGAGACTATGGCTACACCTTC	CASSLTPYRDRDYGYTF
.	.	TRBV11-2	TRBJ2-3	TGTGCCAGCAGCCAGAGGAGCCAAATCACAGATACGCAGTATTTT	CASSQRSQITDTQYF
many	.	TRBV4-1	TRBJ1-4	TGCGCCAGCAGCTCCCGATCTGCAACTAATGAAAAACTGTTTTTT	CASSSRSATNEKLFF
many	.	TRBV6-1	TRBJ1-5	TGTGCCAGCAGAGGGAGGGACAATCAGCCCCAGCATTTT	CASRGRDNQPQHF
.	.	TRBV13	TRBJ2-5	TGTGCCAGCAGCCGCGATGAGAGGGAGACCCAGTACTTC	CASSRDERETQYF
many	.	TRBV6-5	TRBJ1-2	TGTGCCAGCAGGCGGGACATCCAGGGCGGCTACACCTTC	CASRRDIQGGYTF
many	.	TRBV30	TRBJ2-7	TGTGCCGGGGACACGAGCTCCTACGAGCAGTACTTC	CAGDTSSYEQYF
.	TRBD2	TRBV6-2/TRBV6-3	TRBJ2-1	TGTGCCAGCTCTGGGGTGGGGGGGTACAATGAGCAGTTCTTC	CASSGVGGYNEQFF
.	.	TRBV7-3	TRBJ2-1	TGTGCCAGCAGCTTAATGCCCAGCACGAATGAGCAGTTCTTC	CASSLMPSTNEQFF
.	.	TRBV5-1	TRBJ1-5	TGCGCCAGCAGCCCACTACCTAATCAGCCCCAGCATTTT	CASSPLPNQPQHF
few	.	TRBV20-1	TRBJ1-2	TGCAGTGCTAGACTCAGGACAATCTATGGCTACACCTTC	CSARLRTIYGYTF
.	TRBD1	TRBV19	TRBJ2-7	TGTGCCAGTAGTCGTCCGGGACAGGGCCGCTACGAGCAGTACTTC	CASSRPGQGRYEQYF
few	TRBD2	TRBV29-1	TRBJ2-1	TGCAGCGTTGGAGGGCTAGCGGGAGCTGTCACTGGCAATGAGCAGTTCTTC	CSVGGLAGAVTGNEQFF
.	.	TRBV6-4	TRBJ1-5	TGTGCCAGCAGTGACATGGGGGGAGGTGGCAATCAGCCCCAGCATTTT	CASSDMGGGGNQPQHF
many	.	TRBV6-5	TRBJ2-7	TGTGCCAGCAGTTACTCGTCCCTAACGAACTACGAGCAGTACTTC	CASSYSSLTNYEQYF
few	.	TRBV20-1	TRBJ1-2	TGCAGTGCTAGAGATCCCCCACATAGGGAAAGAGGCTATGGCTACACCTTC	CSARDPPHRERGYGYTF
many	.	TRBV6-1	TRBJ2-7	TGTGCCAGCAAAGGACTCCTCCATCCCTACGAGCAGTACTTC	CASKGLLHPYEQYF
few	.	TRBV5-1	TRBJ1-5	TGCGCCAGCAGCTTGGACGGGACTGGGAATCAGCCCCAGCATTTT	CASSLDGTGNQPQHF
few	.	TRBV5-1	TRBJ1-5	TGCGCCGGCAGCTTGGACAGCAATCAGCCCCAGCATTTT	CAGSLDSNQPQHF
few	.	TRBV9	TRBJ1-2	TGTGCCAGCAGCGCGCAGATGGAGCTCTATGGCTACACCTTC	CASSAQMELYGYTF
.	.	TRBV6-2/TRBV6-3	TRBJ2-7	TGTGCCAGCAGTTACAGTGAGAGAGGGAATTCCTACGAGCAGTACTTC	CASSYSERGNSYEQYF
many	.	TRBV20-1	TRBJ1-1	TGCAGTGCTAGAGATAGGCGGGGAGGGACACTGAACACTGAAGCTTTCTTT	CSARDRRGGTLNTEAFF
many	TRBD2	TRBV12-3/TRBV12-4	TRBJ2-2	TGTGCCAGCAGTTTTATCGGGAGGGCCACCGGGGAGCTGTTTTTT	CASSFIGRATGELFF
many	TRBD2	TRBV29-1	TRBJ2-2	TGCAGCGTTGGGGTGGGACTAGCGGGAGTCACCGGGGAGCTGTTTTTT	CSVGVGLAGVTGELFF
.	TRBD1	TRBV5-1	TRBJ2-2	TGCGCCAGCAGCCACAGGACAGGGGACGGGGCCGGGGAGCTGTTTTTT	CASSHRTGDGAGELFF
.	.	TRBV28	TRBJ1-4	TGTGCCAGCAGGGGCCCCGGGACGGGAAATGAAAAACTGTTTTTT	CASRGPGTGNEKLFF
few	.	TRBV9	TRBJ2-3	TGTGCCAGCAGCGACAGGGCGAGAGATACGCAGTATTTT	CASSDRARDTQYF
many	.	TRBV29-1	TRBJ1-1	TGCAGCGTTGAGGGCCAGCGGACTGAAGCTTTCTTT	CSVEGQRTEAFF
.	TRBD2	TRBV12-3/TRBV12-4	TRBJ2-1	TGTGCCAGCAGGGATAGCGGGAGGTACAATGAGCAGTTCTTC	CASRDSGRYNEQFF